Below are 23 T cell receptor beta chains sequenced from a single sample in a study of a mutant IDH1 vaccine in newly diagnosed glioma. Some clones are missing from TCRdb's copy, which holds only in-frame ones; the method was immunoSEQ multiplex PCR. The sample yields some 130,000 clones, 80% seen once. No antigens are known for them. Time point given: week 11, during vaccination. What each vaccine dose contained was 300 ug of mutant IDH1 20-mer peptide, accompanied by topical imiquimod. Sequencing used PBMCs, obtained from a glioma patient whose treatment included an IDH1 peptide vaccine. These receptors all come from a middle-aged man with glioma.

CDR3 sequence (DNA): TGTGCCAGCAGCCTCCAACTTGACAGTTACGAGCAGTACTTC. This codes for CASSLQLDSYEQYF. This sequence joins TRBV4-2 and TRBJ2-7; D perhaps matches TRBD1 (5 bases). Trimming stripped 4 bases from V and 4 bases from J, with 14 bases between. The CDR3 extends over 14 amino acids. Germline V CDR1 and CDR2: LGHNA, YNFKEQ.

This chain connects TRBV9 to TRBJ2-3; a possible D gene is TRBD2 (7 bases). The CDR3 covers 16 residues. Per germline, CDR1 SGDLS and CDR2 YYNGEE. The V and J ends lost 4 bases and 4 bases respectively, with 19 bases between them. CDR3 coding DNA: TGTGCCAGCAGCCCCCGGGGGGCGGGAAACTCAGATACGCAGTATTTT. Protein product: CASSPRGAGNSDTQYF. The complete variable domain, with remaining parts taken from reference TRBV9 and TRBJ2-3, reads DSGVTQTPKHLITATGQRVTLRCSPRSGDLSVYWYQQSLDQGLQFLIQYYNGEERAKGNILERFSAQQFPDLHSELNLSSLELGDSALYFCASSPRGAGNSDTQYFGPGTRLTVL.

The chain joins TRBV19 to TRBJ2-1; 12 positions match TRBD1. V shed 7 bases and J 9 bases; nucleotides not matched to a gene: 13. Germline lookup yields CDR1 LNHDA and CDR2 SQIVND (reference sequence). The CDR3 runs to 16 residues. The CDR3 DNA follows: TGTGCCAGTAAGGGGACAGGGGGCCGCGTGAGTAGTGAGCAGTTCTTC. This translates into CASKGTGGRVSSEQFF.

This chain links TRBV6-4 with TRBJ2-3, with no clear D. Between the trimmed V and J ends, which lost 2 bases and 1 base, there was a span of 4 bases. Germline V gene lookup returns CDR1 MRHNA and CDR2 SNTAGT. CDR3 size: 13 residues. CDR3 nucleotide sequence: TGTGCCAGCAGTGACGGGGGCACAGATACGCAGTATTTT. It encodes CASSDGGTDTQYF.

This chain connects TRBV9 to TRBJ2-7, with D unclear. The V and J ends lost 0 bases and 0 bases respectively, with 4 bases between them. CDR1 and CDR2 (germline): SGDLS, YYNGEE. The CDR3 runs 13 residues. The CDR3 nucleotides are TGTGCCAGCAGCGTAGATCCCTCCTACGAGCAGTACTTC. Translating gives CASSVDPSYEQYF.

The chain recombines TRBV7-2 with TRBJ2-2; unclear D gene. The CDR3 is 11 amino acids. Germline CDR1 SGHTA, CDR2 FQGNSA. V shed 6 bases and J shed 4 bases, with 3 bases lying between them. CDR3: CASRGTGELFF. The DNA for the CDR3 is TGTGCCAGCAGAGGCACCGGGGAGCTGTTTTTT.

V and J are TRBV6-5 and TRBJ1-6; TRBD1 aligns across 7 bases. The germline CDR1 and CDR2 sequences are MNHEY and SVGAGI. The junction had 4 bases not matched to a gene; V was cut back by 6 bases and J by 2 bases. The CDR3 is 15 residues long. The CDR3 loop reads CASRAGTAYNSPLHF. DNA of the CDR3: TGTGCCAGCAGAGCCGGGACAGCCTATAATTCACCCCTCCACTTT.

The rearrangement joins TRBV4-3 to TRBJ1-2; D not certain. The CDR3 contains 15 residues. CDR1 and CDR2 (germline): LGHNA, YSLEER. The V gene lost 1 base and the J gene lost 4 bases, with 13 bases spanning the gap. The CDR3 DNA reads as TGCGCCAGCAGCCAAGGTGTCGGGAATAGCTATGGCTACACCTTC. Protein: CASSQGVGNSYGYTF.

The rearrangement uses TRBV19 and TRBJ2-1; 9 bases are shared with TRBD2. This CDR3 has 21 amino acids. Germline CDR1 LNHDA, CDR2 SQIVND (reference sequence). The V and J ends lost 0 bases and 2 bases, in that order; junction bases with no gene match: 17. The CDR3 nucleotides read TGTGCCAGTAGTATAGAGGGGATAGGAGGGCTAGCGGGGTCCCCCTACAATGAGCAGTTCTTC. This encodes CASSIEGIGGLAGSPYNEQFF. Filled out from reference TRBV19 and TRBJ2-1, the complete variable domain reads DGGITQSPKYLFRKEGQNVTLSCEQNLNHDAMYWYRQDPGQGLRLIYYSQIVNDFQKGDIAEGYSVSREKKESFPLTVTSAQKNPTAFYLCASSIEGIGGLAGSPYNEQFFGPGTRLTVL.

This chain uses TRBV6-5 with TRBJ1-5, with 9 bases that match TRBD1. The trim removed 5 bases at V and 7 bases at J, leaving 6 bases unmatched. Germline V lookup: CDR1 MNHEY, CDR2 SVGAGI. The CDR3 sequence is 14 residues long. CDR3 protein: CASSRGDRAQPQHF. The DNA of the CDR3 is TGTGCCAGCAGTCGGGGGGACAGGGCACAGCCCCAGCATTTT.

The chain joins TRBV28 to TRBJ2-7; 11 nucleotides line up with TRBD2. In germline, CDR1 is MDHEN, CDR2 SYDVKM. This CDR3 has 15 residues. V gave up 5 bases and J gave up 2 bases; unmatched junction bases: 5. This CDR3 is CASSIIAGGPYEQYF. DNA of the CDR3: TGTGCCAGCAGTATAATAGCGGGAGGGCCCTACGAGCAGTACTTC.

The chain joins TRBV27 to TRBJ2-1, with TRBD2 matching 8 bases. The length of the CDR3 is 17 residues. Germline V gene sequence: CDR1 MNHEY, CDR2 SMNVEV (reference sequence). V lost 6 bases to trimming and J lost 0 bases; unmatched junction nucleotides: 10. The CDR3 region has the DNA TGTGCCAGCAGCAAAAATAGCGGGGCTCCCTCCTACAATGAGCAGTTCTTC. Translating gives CASSKNSGAPSYNEQFF.

The chain carries TRBV9 and TRBJ2-3; TRBD2 matches at 12 bases. V was pared by 4 bases and J by 2 bases, with 5 bases of the junction left unmatched. The CDR3 extends over 16 amino acids. Germline CDR1 SGDLS, CDR2 YYNGEE. The CDR3 loop is CASSSSGRVFTDTQYF. The CDR3 nucleotides are TGTGCCAGCAGCTCTAGCGGGAGGGTCTTCACAGATACGCAGTATTTT.

In this sample, this clone turned up many times. The rearrangement uses TRBV5-4 and TRBJ1-1, with 7 bases fitting TRBD1. The CDR3 length is 14 residues. Germline V gives CDR1 SGHNT, CDR2 YYREEE (reference sequence). V dropped 3 bases and J dropped 4; count of bases not matched to a gene: 6. The CDR3 spells CASSSGQDGTEAFF. The CDR3 DNA reads TGTGCCAGCAGCTCCGGACAGGATGGCACTGAAGCTTTCTTT.

CDR3 amino acids: CSVEAPGLAYEQYF. CDR3 in DNA: TGCAGCGTTGAAGCCCCGGGACTTGCCTACGAGCAGTACTTC. V and J are TRBV29-1 and TRBJ2-5, with D perhaps TRBD2 (6 bases). The last part of the DNA fits TRBJ2-7 better; the J call may be wrong. This CDR3 region has 14 residues. Germline V CDR1 and CDR2: SQVTM, ANQGSEA.

This sequence joins TRBV7-2 and TRBJ2-2; TRBD1 agrees at 8 bases. Germline values: CDR1 SGHTA, CDR2 FQGNSA. The CDR3 has 14 residues. The junction had 1 base not matched to a gene; V was cut back by 1 base and J by 6 bases. The CDR3 loop is CASSLGTGSGELFF. DNA of the CDR3: TGTGCCAGCAGCTTAGGGACAGGGTCCGGGGAGCTGTTTTTT.

The CDR3 nucleotides read TGTGCCAGCTCACCCTACCCGGGGGGGCTACAAGAGACCCAGTACTTC. It specifies CASSPYPGGLQETQYF. This sequence joins TRBV18 and TRBJ2-5; 8 nucleotides match TRBD2. There are 16 residues in the CDR3. Unmatched junction bases numbered 8, after V lost 3 bases and J lost 2 bases. Germline V gives CDR1 KGHSH, CDR2 LQKENI.

This clone has more than one count but fewer than ten. The chain joins TRBV18 to TRBJ1-1; TRBD1 might be the D (6 bases). This CDR3 spans 13 amino acids. Germline V gives CDR1 KGHSH, CDR2 LQKENI. Trimming shortened V by 8 bases and J by 4 bases, and 14 bases separated the two germline ends. The CDR3 reads CASADKGGTEAFF. The CDR3 DNA reads TGTGCCAGCGCAGATAAAGGGGGCACTGAAGCTTTCTTT. Variable domain in full (rest from reference TRBV18 and TRBJ1-1): NAGVMQNPRHLVRRRGQEARLRCSPMKGHSHVYWYRQLPEEGLKFMVYLQKENIIDESGMPKERFSAEFPKEGPSILRIQQVVRGDSAAYFCASADKGGTEAFFGQGTRLTVV.

J is TRBJ1-2 and V is TRBV7-2; D may be TRBD1 (6 bases). Trimming took 5 bases from V and 2 from J, leaving 15 bases between them. Germline V CDR1 and CDR2: SGHTA, FQGNSA. This CDR3 is 15 amino acids long. CDR3 loop: CASSPDRRTNYGYTF. The CDR3 DNA follows: TGTGCCAGCAGCCCAGACAGGAGAACAAACTATGGCTACACCTTC.

V is TRBV10-3 and J is TRBJ2-7; the D is unclear. In germline, CDR1 is ENHRY, CDR2 SYGVKD. Trimming took 10 bases from V and 2 from J, leaving 12 bases between them. This CDR3 comprises 12 residues. For the CDR3, the DNA is TGTGCCAGTTCCGGTACTGCCTACGAGCAGTACTTC. Translation gives CASSGTAYEQYF.

This clone has more than one count but fewer than ten. The rearrangement joins TRBV19 to TRBJ2-1, with TRBD2 identical over 8 bases. CDR3 length: 15 residues. The germline gives CDR1 LNHDA, CDR2 SQIVND (reference sequence). V was pared by 7 bases and J by 3 bases, with 8 bases of the junction left unmatched. The CDR3 nucleotides are TGTGCCAGTACCCGGGGGGGACGAGTCTACAATGAGCAGTTCTTC. Translated: CASTRGGRVYNEQFF.

This chain connects TRBV7-2 to TRBJ2-7; D not certain. The germline V gene encodes CDR1 SGHTA and CDR2 FQGNSA. Trimming removed 0 bases at V and 2 bases at J, with 8 bases between. The CDR3 is 14 amino acids. The CDR3, as DNA: TGTGCCAGCAGCTTAGCCCGGATTCCCTACGAGCAGTACTTC. The encoded protein is CASSLARIPYEQYF. The complete variable domain, with remaining parts taken from reference TRBV7-2 and TRBJ2-7, reads GAGVSQSPSNKVTEKGKDVELRCDPISGHTALYWYRQSLGQGLEFLIYFQGNSAPDKSGLPSDRFSAERTGGSVSTLTIQRTQQEDSAVYLCASSLARIPYEQYFGPGTRLTVT.

The rearrangement uses TRBV5-1 and TRBJ1-4; 11 bases line up with TRBD1. Germline CDR1 is SGHRS and CDR2 is YFSETQ. The V and J ends lost 1 base and 7 bases, in that order; junction bases with no gene match: 3. This CDR3 comprises 15 residues. In DNA form, the CDR3 reads TGCGCCAGCAGCTTGCTCGGGACAGGGGGTGAAAAACTGTTTTTT. It codes for CASSLLGTGGEKLFF.